The 13 T cell receptor beta chains below come from one sample, sequenced in a study of blood T cell repertoires in COVID-19. Libraries were prepared by immunoSEQ multiplex PCR; TCRdb keeps only in-frame clonotypes and omits some of them. The sample includes approximately 250,000 clones, roughly 84% of them seen just once. Sequencing input: peripheral blood. The source of these receptors is a woman aged 40 to 50 who had recovered from COVID-19.

This clone was recorded only once. The chain joins TRBV30 to TRBJ2-5; 9 bases are a match to TRBD2. The CDR3 spans 14 residues. V was pared by 4 bases and J by 2 bases, with 5 bases of the junction left unmatched. Germline V CDR1 and CDR2: GTSNPN, SVGIG (reference sequence). CDR3 region: CAWNRAGGQETQYF. The DNA of the CDR3 is TGTGCCTGGAACAGAGCGGGGGGACAAGAGACCCAGTACTTC.

The gene calls are TRBV19 and TRBJ2-7; the D is unclear. The CDR3 extends over 11 amino acids. Trimming stripped 7 bases from V and 3 bases from J, with 7 bases between. Germline CDR1 and CDR2: LNHDA and SQIVND (reference sequence). The CDR3 nucleotides are TGTGCCAGTACCGACTTCTACGAGCAGTACTTC. It specifies CASTDFYEQYF.

J is TRBJ1-1 and V is TRBV7-9, with D possibly TRBD1 on 6 matching bases. Trimming removed 5 bases from V and 4 bases from J, with 14 bases in between. This CDR3 has 14 amino acids. From germline, CDR1 is SEHNR and CDR2 FQNEAQ (reference sequence). The CDR3, as DNA: TGTGCCAGCAGCCACAGGGATAGGACCACTGAAGCTTTCTTT. Protein product: CASSHRDRTTEAFF. Using reference TRBV7-9 and TRBJ1-1 for the parts outside the CDR3, the full variable domain is DTGVSQNPRHKITKRGQNVTFRCDPISEHNRLYWYRQTLGQGPEFLTYFQNEAQLEKSRLLSDRFSAERPKGSFSTLEIQRTEQGDSAMYLCASSHRDRTTEAFFGQGTRLTVV.

The chain joins TRBV19 to TRBJ1-1; D is possibly TRBD1 (6 bases). The CDR3 sequence is 15 residues long. Deletions cut 9 bases from V and 2 bases from J, with 19 bases between. Germline lookup yields CDR1 LNHDA and CDR2 SQIVND (reference sequence). CDR3 loop: CASGYNRDGNTEAFF. DNA of the CDR3: TGTGCCAGCGGATACAACAGGGACGGAAACACTGAAGCTTTCTTT.

This chain connects TRBV6-5 to TRBJ2-6; the match to TRBD1 covers 8 bases. The CDR3 contains 16 residues. Germline V gene data show CDR1 as MNHEY and CDR2 as SVGAGI. V was pared by 4 bases and J by 2 bases, with 4 bases of the junction left unmatched. CDR3: CASSSQGAPGANVLTF. The CDR3 DNA reads as TGTGCCAGCAGTTCGCAGGGGGCGCCTGGGGCCAACGTCCTGACTTTC.

A word on this clone: With a much larger clone just one base away, this may be a read error. The sample carries other DNA sequences with the same CDR3. The chain has TRBV5-1 and TRBJ2-7; 8 nucleotides line up with TRBD2. The CDR3 extends over 13 amino acids. Germline loops: CDR1 SGHRS, CDR2 YFSETQ. V lost 4 bases, J lost 3 bases, and 3 bases stayed unmatched. CDR3 region: CASSRLAGYEQYF. The CDR3 DNA reads as TGCGCCAGCAGCAGGCTAGCGGGCTACGAGCAGTACTTC.

This chain joins TRBV10-1 and TRBJ2-2, with D uncertain. Trimming took 2 bases from V and 6 from J, leaving 10 bases between them. The CDR3 is 14 amino acids. The V gene's germline CDR1 is WNHNN and CDR2 SYGVQD (reference sequence). The DNA for the CDR3 is TGCGCCAGCAGTGAGAATAGTCCCCCCGGGGAGCTGTTTTTT. Its protein product is CASSENSPPGELFF.

The genes are TRBV5-4 and TRBJ2-5; perhaps TRBD2 as D (5 bases). Germline CDR1 SGHNT, CDR2 YYREEE (reference sequence). Trimming stripped 0 bases from V and 6 bases from J, with 12 bases between. The CDR3 sequence is 14 residues long. CDR3 bases: TGTGCCAGCAGCTTGGCCGGCAGGAGGCAGACCCAGTACTTC. As protein: CASSLAGRRQTQYF.

This rearrangement joins TRBV20-1 to TRBJ1-1; D uncertain. With 2 bases removed from V and 7 bases from J, the gap between germline ends came to 8 bases. CDR1 and CDR2 (germline): DFQATT, SNEGSKA (reference sequence). The CDR3 covers 11 residues. CDR3 bases: TGCAGTGCTAGACGGTCCGATGAAGCTTTCTTT. It yields the protein CSARRSDEAFF.

This clone has a handful of counts. The chain couples TRBV16 to TRBJ1-5; no firm D call. The V end was cut by 3 bases, the J end by 4 bases, with 7 bases between. This CDR3 has 13 amino acids. The germline CDR1 and CDR2 sequences are KGHSY and FQNENV. CDR3 sequence: CASSQDWNQPQHF. For the CDR3, the DNA is TGTGCCAGCAGCCAGGACTGGAATCAGCCCCAGCATTTT. Combining the CDR3 with reference TRBV16 and TRBJ1-5 gives the whole variable domain GEEVAQTPKHLVRGEGQKAKLYCAPIKGHSYVFWYQQVLKNEFKFLISFQNENVFDETGMPKERFSAKCLPNSPCSLEIQATKLEDSAVYFCASSQDWNQPQHFGDGTRLSIL.

This chain uses TRBV2 with TRBJ2-6, with D possibly matching TRBD1 (6 bases). The CDR3 is 20 residues long. Trimming shortened V by 3 bases and J by 0 bases, and 21 bases separated the two germline ends. CDR1 is SNHLY, CDR2 FYNNEI, per germline. In DNA, the CDR3 is TGTGCCAGCAGTGACATAATAAACAGGGTAACCTTCTCTGGGGCCAACGTCCTGACTTTC. As protein: CASSDIINRVTFSGANVLTF.

This clone was seen just once. The V and J genes are TRBV6-5 and TRBJ2-2, with D possibly being TRBD1 (6 bases). Per germline, CDR1 MNHEY and CDR2 SVGAGI. V lost 6 bases and J lost 6, with 14 bases in between. The CDR3 is 14 residues long. The CDR3 DNA is TGTGCCAGCAGCCCGGGACACCCCCCCGGGGAGCTGTTTTTT. Protein: CASSPGHPPGELFF.

The chain recombines TRBV5-6 with TRBJ1-3; 9 bases are a match to TRBD1. The CDR3 runs to 16 residues. After removal of 1 base from V and 3 bases from J, the junction contained 5 bases not matched to a gene. Looked up from germline, CDR1 is SGHDT and CDR2 is YYEEEE. CDR3 nucleotides: TGTGCCAGCAGCTTGCCGGGACAGGGAAGTGGAAACACCATATATTTT. Translated, it gives CASSLPGQGSGNTIYF.